Each of the 23 T cell receptor beta chains below was sequenced from the same sample in a study of T-cell reconstitution after alpha-beta-depleted transplantation in children. The TCRbeta library was prepared with unique molecular identifiers. MiXCR, run by TCRdb on the PCR reads, gives a single entry per CDR3 protein. This sample has roughly 340,000 distinct CDR3 sequences, with under 20% found just once. The sample in question was PBMCs, mostly from graft donor cells, obtained 360 days after TCRalphabeta/CD19-depleted stem cell transplant. Receptors originate from a male patient between 2 and 10 years old who had a stem cell transplant for acute lymphoblastic leukemia, so the T cells may come from the graft donor.

The V gene is TRBV4-2, the J gene TRBJ2-7; D is uncertain. Germline values: CDR1 LGHNA, CDR2 YNFKEQ. The CDR3 length is 13 residues. V lost 2 bases to trimming and J lost 1 base, with 6 bases between them. The CDR3 sequence: CASSQKRSYEQYF. CDR3 sequence (DNA): TGTGCCAGCAGCCAAAAACGGTCCTACGAGCAGTACTTC.

This chain connects TRBV6-1 to TRBJ2-2; 8 bases match TRBD2. This CDR3 has 14 amino acids. V was pared by 7 bases and J by 7 bases, with 8 bases of the junction left unmatched. Germline lookup yields CDR1 MNHNS and CDR2 SASEGT. The chain's CDR3 is CASTPAGGHGELFF. The DNA of the CDR3 is TGTGCCAGCACTCCGGCGGGAGGTCACGGGGAGCTGTTTTTT.

This clonotype was detected many times. The V call is TRBV3-1, the J call TRBJ2-3, with D uncertain. V lost 5 bases and J 6 bases, leaving 12 bases between the germline ends. This CDR3 spans 13 amino acids. Per the germline V gene, CDR1 is LGHDT and CDR2 is YNNKEL (reference sequence). This chain's CDR3 is CASSAIQQDTQYF. The CDR3 DNA follows: TGTGCCAGCAGCGCAATACAGCAGGATACGCAGTATTTT.

This clonotype was seen more than once but under ten times. This chain joins TRBV5-1 and TRBJ2-1, with D uncertain. Trimming took off 0 bases at V and 6 bases at J, with 7 bases between the two ends. Germline V gene sequence: CDR1 SGHRS, CDR2 YFSETQ. This CDR3 has 13 amino acids. CDR3 nucleotide sequence: TGCGCCAGCAGCTTGGCTTGGGGCAATGAGCAGTTCTTC. This translates into CASSLAWGNEQFF.

J is TRBJ2-3 and V is TRBV4-3; possibly TRBD2 for D (5 bases). This CDR3 region has 18 residues. CDR1 is LGHNA, CDR2 YSLEER, per germline. Trimming cost V 2 bases and J 2 bases, with 20 bases left between them. The CDR3 region is CASSQSLPGPGYTDTQYF. CDR3 bases: TGCGCCAGCAGCCAATCACTTCCGGGTCCGGGATACACAGATACGCAGTATTTT.

This rearrangement joins TRBV11-1 to TRBJ2-6; 7 bases are a match to TRBD2. Looked up from germline, CDR1 is SGHAT and CDR2 is FQDESV (reference sequence). This CDR3 region has 20 residues. The V gene end was trimmed by 1 base and the J gene end by 4 bases; junction bases not matched to a gene: 16. In DNA form, the CDR3 reads TGTGCCAGCAGCTTAGTAGGTCGTCAGGGAGGGTCGCAAGGGGCCAACGTCCTGACTTTC. It specifies CASSLVGRQGGSQGANVLTF. Supplemented by reference TRBV11-1 and TRBJ2-6, the full variable domain reads EAEVAQSPRYKITEKSQAVAFWCDPISGHATLYWYRQILGQGPELLVQFQDESVVDDSQLPKDRFSAERLKGVDSTLKIQPAELGDSAMYLCASSLVGRQGGSQGANVLTFGAGSRLTVL.

This clonotype showed up just a few times. The gene calls are TRBV24-1 and TRBJ2-1, with TRBD1 matching over 7 bases. The V segment lost 5 bases and the J segment 6 bases; nucleotides outside the gene matches: 12. The CDR3 has 16 residues. The germline V gene has CDR1 KGHDR and CDR2 SFDVKD. This chain's CDR3 is CATSGAQGEHGNEQFF. The CDR3, as DNA: TGTGCCACCAGTGGTGCCCAGGGGGAACATGGCAATGAGCAGTTCTTC.

This clonotype was observed a few times. In nucleotides, the CDR3 is TGTGCCACCAGCAGAGTCCCCCGGGGCTCCACGAACACCGGGGAGCTGTTTTTT. Translated: CATSRVPRGSTNTGELFF. This rearrangement joins TRBV15 to TRBJ2-2; D tentatively reads TRBD1 or TRBD2 (5 bases each). Germline loops: CDR1 LNHNV, CDR2 YYDKDF (reference sequence). With 1 base removed from V and 0 bases from J, the gap between germline ends came to 15 bases. The CDR3 has 18 residues.

The table lists this clonotype with a few counts. CDR3 region: CASSQEPSGSGQGDNEQFF. CDR3 coding DNA: TGCGCCAGCAGCCAAGAACCCTCGGGGTCGGGACAGGGAGACAATGAGCAGTTCTTC. The J gene is TRBJ2-1, the V gene TRBV4-3, with 9 bases identical to TRBD1. CDR3 length: 19 amino acids. V dropped 0 bases and J dropped 5; count of bases not matched to a gene: 14. CDR1 is LGHNA and CDR2 is YSLEER in the germline V gene.

The chain has TRBV18 and TRBJ2-5; tentative D call: TRBD1 (5 bases). The CDR3 has 11 residues. Germline loops: CDR1 KGHSH, CDR2 LQKENI. V lost 3 bases, J lost 7 bases, and 6 bases lay in between. The CDR3 region is CASSPQGTQYF. In nucleotides, the CDR3 is TGTGCCAGCTCACCGCAGGGGACCCAGTACTTC.

This clonotype has a handful of counts. The chain joins TRBV9 to TRBJ1-1, with unresolved D. The V gene's germline CDR1 is SGDLS and CDR2 YYNGEE. V was cut by 0 bases and J by 0 bases, with 3 bases left in between. CDR3 length: 13 amino acids. CDR3 DNA sequence: TGTGCCAGCAGCGTAGAGATGAACACTGAAGCTTTCTTT. This translates into CASSVEMNTEAFF.

This chain uses TRBV4-2 with TRBJ2-5; D is perhaps TRBD2 (6 bases). Per the germline V gene, CDR1 is LGHNA and CDR2 is YNFKEQ. Trimming pared 2 bases from V and 4 bases from J, leaving 23 bases between. The CDR3 covers 18 residues. Here the CDR3 reads CASSQHYPRLGPGETQYF. DNA of the CDR3: TGTGCCAGCAGCCAACACTATCCTCGACTAGGCCCGGGAGAGACCCAGTACTTC.

This clonotype occurred a few times. The chain links TRBV7-8 to TRBJ2-5; 8 nucleotides match TRBD2. The CDR3 covers 18 residues. Germline assignment: CDR1 SGHVS and CDR2 FQNEAQ. Trimming removed 2 bases from V and 6 bases from J; junction bases left unmatched: 17. In DNA, the CDR3 is TGTGCCAGCAGCTTAAGAATTGGGGTGCGGGGGGCAAGGAAGACCCAGTACTTC. This gives the protein CASSLRIGVRGARKTQYF. The variable domain in full, with the rest retrieved from reference TRBV7-8 and TRBJ2-5, is GAGVSQSPRYKVAKRGQDVALRCDPISGHVSLFWYQQALGQGPEFLTYFQNEAQLDKSGLPSDRFFAERPEGSVSTLKIQRTQQEDSAVYLCASSLRIGVRGARKTQYFGPGTRLLVL.

This chain connects TRBV7-9 to TRBJ1-2; D may be TRBD1 (6 bases). Germline CDR1 is SEHNR and CDR2 is FQNEAQ (reference sequence). This CDR3 comprises 16 residues. V was pared by 3 bases and J by 3 bases, with 17 bases between. The CDR3 DNA reads as TGTGCCAGCAGCTTCCTGCCACAGGGTTTGCACTATGGCTACACCTTC. Amino acid sequence: CASSFLPQGLHYGYTF.

V and J are TRBV6-2 or TRBV6-3 and TRBJ2-3; D might be TRBD2 (6 bases). The CDR3 covers 20 residues. V gave up 0 bases and J gave up 2 bases, with 24 bases separating them. The germline V gene has CDR1 MNHEY and CDR2 SVGEGT. The CDR3 loop reads CASSYSGGLYSGRPTDTQYF. The CDR3 DNA follows: TGTGCCAGCAGTTACTCGGGGGGTCTGTACTCGGGCCGGCCCACAGATACGCAGTATTTT.

The chain combines TRBV30 with TRBJ2-1; 9 bases line up with TRBD2. The germline gives CDR1 GTSNPN, CDR2 SVGIG (reference sequence). There are 14 residues in the CDR3. J was trimmed by 2 bases and V by 4 bases; bases with no gene match: 3. CDR3 coding DNA: TGTGCCTGGACGTTAGCGGGAGCCTACAATGAGCAGTTCTTC. Its protein is CAWTLAGAYNEQFF.

The chain uses TRBV4-1 and TRBJ2-1; possibly TRBD1 for D (5 bases). Germline loops: CDR1 MGHRA, CDR2 YSYEKL. The CDR3 is 14 amino acids. Trimming stripped 7 bases from V and 0 bases from J, with 10 bases between. The DNA for the CDR3 is TGCGCCAGCACCCTTCAGGGCTCCTACAATGAGCAGTTCTTC. It yields the protein CASTLQGSYNEQFF.

This chain links TRBV21-1 with TRBJ2-1; the table calls TRBD1, which could not be checked here. TRBV21-1 is a documented pseudogene. The CDR3 sequence is 16 residues long. The CDR3 DNA sequence: TGTGCCAGCAGCAAAGTCCCGGGACAGGGCTACAATGAGCAGTTCTTC. It encodes CASSKVPGQGYNEQFF.

This clonotype was detected ten times or more. This chain connects TRBV5-1 to TRBJ2-3; D uncertain. Germline lookup yields CDR1 SGHRS and CDR2 YFSETQ. Trimming removed 3 bases at V and 1 base at J, with 21 bases between. The CDR3 contains 18 residues. CDR3 sequence (DNA): TGCGCCAGCAGCTCTCCGCCTCGGCGGCTGGTCGGCACAGATACGCAGTATTTT. Protein: CASSSPPRRLVGTDTQYF.

This clonotype was detected a few times. The chain couples TRBV4-3 to TRBJ2-7, with D tentatively TRBD2 (6 bases). This CDR3 is 16 amino acids long. CDR1 and CDR2 from the germline V gene are LGHNA and YSLEER. The V end lost 0 bases, the J end lost 2 bases, and 14 bases lay between the germline ends. CDR3 region: CASSQDNAGSTYEQYF. DNA for the CDR3: TGCGCCAGCAGCCAAGATAATGCGGGGTCAACCTACGAGCAGTACTTC.

The gene calls are TRBV15 and TRBJ1-2; 8 bases map to TRBD1. The V segment lost 9 bases and the J segment 1 base; nucleotides outside the gene matches: 16. This CDR3 has 17 residues. CDR1 LNHNV and CDR2 YYDKDF come from the germline V gene (reference sequence). This chain's CDR3 is CATRSGQGTHLNYGYTF. In DNA, the CDR3 is TGTGCCACAAGGAGCGGACAGGGAACACATCTTAACTATGGCTACACCTTC.

The V and J genes are TRBV10-3 and TRBJ2-3; TRBD2 is a possible D gene (5 bases). Germline CDR1 is ENHRY and CDR2 is SYGVKD. This CDR3 region has 14 residues. Trimming shortened V by 6 bases and J by 5 bases, and 15 bases separated the two germline ends. The DNA of the CDR3 is TGTGCCATCAGACTTAGCGCCTCCGGAGATACGCAGTATTTT. Amino acids: CAIRLSASGDTQYF.

This chain links TRBV2 with TRBJ2-4; no firm D call. The CDR3 has 14 amino acids. With 2 bases removed from V and 6 bases from J, the gap between germline ends came to 11 bases. CDR1 and CDR2 (germline): SNHLY, FYNNEI. The CDR3 DNA follows: TGTGCCAGCAGTGAACTTGTGGCGTTAAACATTCAGTACTTC. This codes for CASSELVALNIQYF.